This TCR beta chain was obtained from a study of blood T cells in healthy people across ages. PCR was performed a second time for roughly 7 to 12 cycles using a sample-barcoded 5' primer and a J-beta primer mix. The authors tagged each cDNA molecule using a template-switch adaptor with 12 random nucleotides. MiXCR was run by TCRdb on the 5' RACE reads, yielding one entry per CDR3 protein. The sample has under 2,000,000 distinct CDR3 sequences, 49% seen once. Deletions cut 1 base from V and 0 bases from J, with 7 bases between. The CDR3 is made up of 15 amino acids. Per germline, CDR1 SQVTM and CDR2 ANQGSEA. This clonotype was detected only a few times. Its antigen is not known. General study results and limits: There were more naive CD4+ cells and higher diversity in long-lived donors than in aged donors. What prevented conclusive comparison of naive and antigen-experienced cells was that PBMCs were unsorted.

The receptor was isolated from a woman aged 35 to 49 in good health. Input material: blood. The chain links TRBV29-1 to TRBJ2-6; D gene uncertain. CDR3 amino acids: CSVEVHASGANVLTF. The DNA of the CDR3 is TGCAGCGTTGAAGTCCATGCCTCTGGGGCCAACGTCCTGACTTTC.